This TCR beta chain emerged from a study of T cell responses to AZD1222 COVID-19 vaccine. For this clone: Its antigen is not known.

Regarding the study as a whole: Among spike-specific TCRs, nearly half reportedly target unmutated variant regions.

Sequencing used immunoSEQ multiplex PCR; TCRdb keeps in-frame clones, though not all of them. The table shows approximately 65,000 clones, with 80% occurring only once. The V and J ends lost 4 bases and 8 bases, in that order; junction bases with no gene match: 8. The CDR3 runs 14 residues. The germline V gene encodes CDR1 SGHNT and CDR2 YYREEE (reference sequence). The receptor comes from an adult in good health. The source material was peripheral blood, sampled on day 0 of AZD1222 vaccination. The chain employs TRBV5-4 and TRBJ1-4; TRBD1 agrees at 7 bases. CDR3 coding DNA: TGTGCCAGCAGCCTGACAGGGTTCCAGGAAAAACTGTTTTTT. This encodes CASSLTGFQEKLFF.